Each of the 25 T cell receptor beta chains below was sequenced from the same sample in a study of control samples from healthy donors and cancer patients. Method: immunoSEQ multiplex PCR; TCRdb's copy keeps in-frame clones and lacks some. In the table there are some 140,000 clones, about 94% of which are singletons. The source material was blood. The receptors were gathered from a man in his forties in good health.

CDR3 DNA sequence: TGTGCCAGCAGTGACCTAGCGGGGGGACTTACAGATACGCAGTATTTT. Its protein product is CASSDLAGGLTDTQYF. The V gene is TRBV6-1, the J gene TRBJ2-3, with TRBD2 matching 11 bases. CDR1 and CDR2 (germline): MNHNS, SASEGT. V was clipped by 3 bases and J by 3 bases; unmatched bases: 5. CDR3 size: 16 residues.

The chain couples TRBV19 to TRBJ1-1; D gene uncertain. CDR1 is LNHDA and CDR2 is SQIVND in the germline V gene (reference sequence). V dropped 1 base and J dropped 6 bases, with 3 bases sitting between them. The CDR3 length is 11 residues. CDR3 region: CASSIASEAFF. The DNA of the CDR3 is TGTGCCAGTAGTATAGCCTCTGAAGCTTTCTTT.

The DNA for the CDR3 is TGTGCCAGCAGCACCCGAGGCGGGGAGCTGTTTTTT. Its translation is CASSTRGGELFF. The chain couples TRBV9 to TRBJ2-2; D not certain. Germline V gene lookup returns CDR1 SGDLS and CDR2 YYNGEE. V was clipped by 4 bases and J by 7 bases, with 8 bases between them. The CDR3 length is 12 residues. The complete variable domain, with remaining parts taken from reference TRBV9 and TRBJ2-2, reads DSGVTQTPKHLITATGQRVTLRCSPRSGDLSVYWYQQSLDQGLQFLIQYYNGEERAKGNILERFSAQQFPDLHSELNLSSLELGDSALYFCASSTRGGELFFGEGSRLTVL.

V and J are TRBV9 and TRBJ2-3; D uncertain. CDR1 SGDLS and CDR2 YYNGEE come from the germline V gene. The CDR3 has 12 amino acids. V lost 5 bases and J lost 8, with 12 bases in between. CDR3 protein: CASSDLTSTQYF. CDR3 in DNA: TGTGCCAGCAGTGACCTGACGAGTACGCAGTATTTT.

The chain carries TRBV6-5 and TRBJ1-2; D might be TRBD1 (5 bases). Germline CDR1 reads MNHEY; CDR2 reads SVGAGI. The CDR3 sequence is 14 residues long. Trimming removed 6 bases at V and 6 bases at J, with 17 bases between. CDR3 in DNA: TGTGCCAGCAGCCCGGGACTGAGCGACAATGGCTACACCTTC. It codes for CASSPGLSDNGYTF.

The chain joins TRBV13 to TRBJ1-1, with D possibly matching TRBD1 (5 bases). CDR1 and CDR2 from the germline V gene are PRHDT and FYEKMQ (reference sequence). Trimming removed 5 bases from V and 11 bases from J, with 21 bases in between. The CDR3 is 14 amino acids. The CDR3 reads CASSTRGLPRVAFF. The CDR3 region has the DNA TGTGCCAGCAGCACCCGGGGACTCCCGCGGGTTGCTTTCTTT.

The V call is TRBV28, the J call TRBJ1-1; 7 nucleotides agree with TRBD1. After removal of 8 bases from V and 6 bases from J, the junction contained 12 bases not matched to a gene. The germline V gene has CDR1 MDHEN and CDR2 SYDVKM. The CDR3 extends over 14 amino acids. The CDR3 spells CASPGGTENAEAFF. CDR3 bases: TGTGCCAGCCCCGGTGGGACAGAAAACGCTGAAGCTTTCTTT.

In its sample, this clone was seen once. J is TRBJ1-1 and V is TRBV6-5; a weak D match, TRBD1 (5 bases). The CDR3 sequence is 15 residues long. The V end was cut by 0 bases, the J end by 5 bases, with 13 bases between. The germline V gene has CDR1 MNHEY and CDR2 SVGAGI. CDR3: CASSYSIQGSTEAFF. In DNA, the CDR3 is TGTGCCAGCAGTTACTCGATCCAGGGCTCGACTGAAGCTTTCTTT.

This chain joins TRBV2 and TRBJ1-1, with D unresolved. CDR1 and CDR2 from the germline V gene are SNHLY and FYNNEI. The CDR3 runs 15 residues. Trimming took off 1 base at V and 1 base at J, with 10 bases between the two ends. The CDR3 protein is CASSEELSGNTEAFF. The DNA for the CDR3 is TGTGCCAGCAGTGAAGAATTGAGTGGGAACACTGAAGCTTTCTTT.

The rearrangement links TRBV29-1 to TRBJ1-2; no reliable D call. CDR1 is SQVTM and CDR2 is ANQGSEA in the germline V gene. The V gene lost 5 bases and the J gene lost 5 bases, with 9 bases spanning the gap. This CDR3 comprises 11 residues. CDR3 bases: TGCAGCGTTAATGAAGGATATGGCTACACCTTC. Translating it yields CSVNEGYGYTF.

This sequence joins TRBV7-2 and TRBJ1-3; D is possibly TRBD1 (6 bases). Trimming removed 5 bases at V and 5 bases at J, with 13 bases between. The CDR3 contains 14 residues. Looked up from germline, CDR1 is SGHTA and CDR2 is FQGNSA. The CDR3 loop reads CASSPRGARNTIYF. CDR3 nucleotides: TGTGCCAGCAGCCCCCGGGGGGCACGAAACACCATATATTTT.

J is TRBJ1-1 and V is TRBV6-6; TRBD1 matches at 7 bases. Trimming took 5 bases from V and 1 from J; bases not matched to a gene: 10. The CDR3 is made up of 16 amino acids. Germline V gene data show CDR1 as MNHNY and CDR2 as SVGAGI (reference sequence). The CDR3 sequence is CASSPLRQGWNTEAFF. The CDR3, as DNA: TGTGCCAGCAGTCCTTTAAGACAGGGATGGAACACTGAAGCTTTCTTT.

The chain employs TRBV2 and TRBJ1-1; 7 positions agree with TRBD1. The CDR3 loop spans 14 amino acids. J was trimmed by 3 bases and V by 5 bases; bases with no gene match: 6. The germline V gene has CDR1 SNHLY and CDR2 FYNNEI. CDR3 sequence (DNA): TGTGCCAGCAGTACAGGGGTGCTGGACACTGAAGCTTTCTTT. Amino acids: CASSTGVLDTEAFF.

This chain links TRBV10-2 with TRBJ2-7, with 10 bases that match TRBD1. This CDR3 has 13 amino acids. Trimming removed 10 bases from V and 4 bases from J; junction bases left unmatched: 7. The V gene's germline CDR1 is WSHSY and CDR2 SAAADI. CDR3 protein: CATWTGGRYEQYF. CDR3 DNA sequence: TGCGCCACCTGGACAGGGGGTAGGTACGAGCAGTACTTC.

The chain uses TRBV15 and TRBJ1-1, with a tentative D call TRBD1 (6 bases). The length of the CDR3 is 16 residues. Trimming removed 5 bases at V and 1 base at J, with 17 bases between. Germline V gene lookup returns CDR1 LNHNV and CDR2 YYDKDF (reference sequence). The CDR3 DNA is TGTGCCACCAGCCCCCCCCGTCCAGGGGCGAACACTGAAGCTTTCTTT. It yields the protein CATSPPRPGANTEAFF.

The chain is built from TRBV7-9 and TRBJ1-1, with D tentatively TRBD1 (6 bases). Germline V gene sequence: CDR1 SEHNR, CDR2 FQNEAQ (reference sequence). V was clipped by 5 bases and J by 4 bases, with 11 bases between them. This CDR3 is built from 13 residues. CDR3 residues: CASSRLGATEAFF. The CDR3, as DNA: TGTGCCAGCAGCCGGTTGGGGGCCACTGAAGCTTTCTTT.

The chain recombines TRBV4-1 with TRBJ2-7; D ambiguous. Germline CDR1 reads MGHRA; CDR2 reads YSYEKL. The CDR3 consists of 15 residues. With 0 bases removed from V and 0 bases from J, the gap between germline ends came to 9 bases. CDR3: CASSQEGRSSYEQYF. The CDR3 nucleotides are TGCGCCAGCAGCCAAGAGGGAAGGAGCTCCTACGAGCAGTACTTC.

The V gene is TRBV6-1, the J gene TRBJ2-4; weak D call: TRBD1 (6 bases). This CDR3 region has 19 residues. Trimming took off 1 base at V and 0 bases at J, with 19 bases between the two ends. The germline gives CDR1 MNHNS, CDR2 SASEGT. DNA of the CDR3: TGTGCCAGCAGTGAAGGGGCAGGGGCCCCTACCCTAGCCAAAAACATTCAGTACTTC. Residues: CASSEGAGAPTLAKNIQYF.

The chain joins TRBV19 to TRBJ1-1, with 10 bases fitting TRBD1. V dropped 5 bases and J dropped 6; count of bases not matched to a gene: 6. This CDR3 comprises 14 residues. Germline values: CDR1 LNHDA, CDR2 SQIVND (reference sequence). The CDR3 loop reads CASSSGTGVAEAFF. CDR3 coding DNA: TGTGCCAGTAGTTCCGGGACAGGGGTCGCTGAAGCTTTCTTT.

V gene TRBV29-1 combines with J gene TRBJ1-2, with D possibly TRBD1 on 6 matching bases. Trimming stripped 8 bases from V and 2 bases from J, with 18 bases between. The germline gives CDR1 SQVTM, CDR2 ANQGSEA. The CDR3 is made up of 14 amino acids. The CDR3 DNA follows: TGCAGCACCGCTCAGGGGCGAGGAAACTATGGCTACACCTTC. Protein sequence: CSTAQGRGNYGYTF.

V gene TRBV11-2 combines with J gene TRBJ2-3, with 9 bases identical to TRBD1. Losses at the gene ends were 2 bases for V and 7 bases for J; bases not matched to a gene: 4. The CDR3 totals 14 residues. Germline assignment: CDR1 SGHAT and CDR2 FQNNGV. The CDR3 loop is CASSLSGTGNTQYF. Here the CDR3 DNA reads TGTGCCAGCAGCTTAAGTGGGACAGGGAATACGCAGTATTTT.

With regard to this clone: This specimen includes other DNA sequences encoding the same CDR3. The chain couples TRBV30 to TRBJ1-5; D might be TRBD1 (5 bases). V lost 0 bases to trimming and J lost 4 bases, with 7 bases between them. The CDR3 has 13 residues. The germline V gene has CDR1 GTSNPN and CDR2 SVGIG (reference sequence). CDR3 amino acids: CAWSVQGNQPQHF. CDR3 bases: TGTGCCTGGAGTGTTCAGGGTAATCAGCCCCAGCATTTT.

The V and J genes are TRBV29-1 and TRBJ1-1; no definite D call. CDR3 length: 10 residues. Germline V gene sequence: CDR1 SQVTM, CDR2 ANQGSEA. Trimming took 4 bases from V and 1 from J, leaving 1 base between them. The DNA of the CDR3 is TGCAGCGTTGGGAACACTGAAGCTTTCTTT. This codes for CSVGNTEAFF.

This clone showed up just once. The CDR3 nucleotides are TGCGCCAGCAGCTTGAGCGGGGCCATGAACACTGAAGCTTTCTTT. Protein sequence: CASSLSGAMNTEAFF. The rearrangement links TRBV5-1 to TRBJ1-1, with a possible D match to TRBD1 (5 bases). The CDR3 runs to 15 residues. Trimming stripped 1 base from V and 0 bases from J, with 10 bases between. Germline assignment: CDR1 SGHRS and CDR2 YFSETQ.

This sequence joins TRBV29-1 and TRBJ2-1; 9 bases line up with TRBD1. V trimming: 4 bases; J trimming: 2 bases; junction bases outside the gene matches: 6. CDR1 and CDR2 (germline): SQVTM, ANQGSEA. The CDR3 has 15 amino acids. CDR3 nucleotide sequence: TGCAGCGTTGCGGACAGGGGTGCCCCCTACAATGAGCAGTTCTTC. Translating it yields CSVADRGAPYNEQFF.